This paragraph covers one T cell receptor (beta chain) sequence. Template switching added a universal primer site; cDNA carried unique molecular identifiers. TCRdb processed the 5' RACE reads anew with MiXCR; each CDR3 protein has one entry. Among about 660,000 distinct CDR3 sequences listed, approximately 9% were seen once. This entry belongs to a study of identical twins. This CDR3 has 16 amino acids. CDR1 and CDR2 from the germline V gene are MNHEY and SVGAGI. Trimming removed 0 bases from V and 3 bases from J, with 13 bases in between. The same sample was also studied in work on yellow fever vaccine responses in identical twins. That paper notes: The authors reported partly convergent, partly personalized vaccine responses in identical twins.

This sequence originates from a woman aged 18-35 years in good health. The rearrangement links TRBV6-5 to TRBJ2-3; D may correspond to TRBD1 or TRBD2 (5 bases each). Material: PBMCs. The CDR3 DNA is TGTGCCAGCAGTTACTCAGTTGGGGACGGGACAGATACGCAGTATTTT. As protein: CASSYSVGDGTDTQYF.